One and the same sample provided the 19 T cell receptor beta chains below, sequenced in a study of sequential checkpoint blockade in melanoma. Treatment in this sample: randomized to nivolumab then ipilimumab (arm A) or the reverse (arm B). Some clones are missing from TCRdb's copy, which holds only in-frame ones; the method was immunoSEQ multiplex PCR. The repertoire holds some 18,000 clones, with around 70% as singletons. The sequencing here drew on tumor tissue (inferred from file names), taken from a patient given nivolumab and ipilimumab in sequence. The receptors stem from a human donor with melanoma.

The chain carries TRBV7-1 and TRBJ2-4; D is unclear. TRBV7-1 is given ORF status, its function remaining uncertain. Trimming took 3 bases from V and 5 from J, leaving 8 bases between them. This CDR3 region has 13 residues. The CDR3, as DNA: TGTGCCAGCAGCTCCACCCTCGAAAACATTCAGTACTTC. Translation: CASSSTLENIQYF.

CDR3: CASRWDREDSGANVLTF. CDR3 coding DNA: TGTGCCAGCAGATGGGACAGGGAGGACTCTGGGGCCAACGTCCTGACTTTC. V gene TRBV2 combines with J gene TRBJ2-6, with 9 nucleotides matching TRBD1. This CDR3 spans 17 amino acids. V was clipped by 6 bases and J by 0 bases; unmatched bases: 6. Germline CDR1 reads SNHLY; CDR2 reads FYNNEI.

J is TRBJ1-1 and V is TRBV29-1; D is unresolved. The V end lost 0 bases, the J end lost 1 base, and 3 bases lay between the germline ends. Germline CDR1 reads SQVTM; CDR2 reads ANQGSEA. CDR3 length: 12 residues. CDR3 DNA: TGCAGCGTTGAAGAGGGGAACACTGAAGCTTTCTTT. It codes for CSVEEGNTEAFF.

The rearrangement joins TRBV7-2 to TRBJ1-1, with TRBD1 as a possible D gene (6 bases). V shed 6 bases and J shed 6 bases, with 14 bases lying between them. CDR3 size: 13 residues. Germline CDR1 is SGHTA and CDR2 is FQGNSA. The CDR3 spells CASSQNRDAEAFF. CDR3 bases: TGTGCCAGCAGTCAAAACAGGGACGCTGAAGCTTTCTTT.

This rearrangement joins TRBV1 to TRBJ2-5; TRBD2, the D gene given by the table, was not confirmed from the DNA. TRBV1 corresponds to a pseudogene. The CDR3 is 16 amino acids. The CDR3 loop reads CTSSQDQAGGSETQYF. The CDR3, as DNA: TGCACCAGCAGCCAAGACCAAGCGGGCGGGTCGGAGACCCAGTACTTC.

In its sample, this clone was seen a few times. The chain recombines TRBV6-8 with TRBJ1-2, with 8 bases lining up with TRBD1. The CDR3 covers 13 residues. In germline, CDR1 is MNHGY, CDR2 SAAAGT. Trimming cost V 6 bases and J 3 bases; bases outside gene matches: 3. CDR3 nucleotides: TGTGCCAGCAGCAGGGGGCTTGACTATGGCTACACCTTC. This gives the protein CASSRGLDYGYTF.

The V call is TRBV16, the J call TRBJ1-5, with D unclear. Trimming took off 6 bases at V and 1 base at J, with 10 bases between the two ends. The CDR3 runs to 14 residues. From germline, CDR1 is KGHSY and CDR2 FQNENV. The CDR3 nucleotides read TGTGCCAGCAGTTTATTCGCGAGCAATCAGCCCCAGCATTTT. Residues: CASSLFASNQPQHF.

The V and J genes are TRBV19 and TRBJ1-5; no firm D call. The V gene lost 0 bases and the J gene lost 3 bases, with 0 bases spanning the gap. Germline CDR1 and CDR2: LNHDA and SQIVND (reference sequence). This CDR3 region has 12 residues. In DNA, the CDR3 is TGTGCCAGTAGTATAGACAATCAGCCCCAGCATTTT. Translation: CASSIDNQPQHF.

The chain uses TRBV28 and TRBJ1-1; D might be TRBD1 (5 bases). Per germline, CDR1 MDHEN and CDR2 SYDVKM. The CDR3 runs to 16 residues. Trimming stripped 5 bases from V and 4 bases from J, with 20 bases between. The CDR3 spells CASSVTGRGKGTEAFF. The CDR3 coding sequence is TGTGCCAGCAGTGTAACCGGTCGGGGGAAGGGCACTGAAGCTTTCTTT.

The chain uses TRBV23-1 and TRBJ2-3; no clear D. TRBV23-1 has ORF status, its function being uncertain. The CDR3 has 13 amino acids. V was shortened by 6 bases and J by 4 bases, with 11 bases between the two germline ends. The CDR3 sequence is CASSLASSDTQYF. The CDR3 bases are TGCGCCAGCAGCTTGGCTTCTTCAGATACGCAGTATTTT.

The genes are TRBV28 and TRBJ2-7; 13 bases match TRBD2. V shed 7 bases, J shed 6 bases, and the junction held 6 bases outside the gene matches. The germline V gene has CDR1 MDHEN and CDR2 SYDVKM. CDR3 length: 14 residues. The CDR3 here is CASTWTSGSSEQYF. CDR3 sequence (DNA): TGTGCCAGCACCTGGACTAGCGGGAGTAGCGAGCAGTACTTC.

The chain uses TRBV14 and TRBJ2-5; D gene unclear. Trimming shortened V by 4 bases and J by 0 bases, and 12 bases separated the two germline ends. CDR3 length: 15 amino acids. Germline V lookup: CDR1 SGHDN, CDR2 FVKESK. DNA of the CDR3: TGTGCCAGCAGCCCCCACAGCAGCTACCAAGAGACCCAGTACTTC. It specifies CASSPHSSYQETQYF.

V gene TRBV2 combines with J gene TRBJ2-6; no definite D call. Germline lookup yields CDR1 SNHLY and CDR2 FYNNEI. The CDR3 covers 14 residues. V was trimmed by 5 bases and J by 0 bases, leaving 5 bases between them. The CDR3 loop reads CASSQSSGANVLTF. The CDR3 region has the DNA TGTGCCAGCAGTCAAAGCTCTGGGGCCAACGTCCTGACTTTC.

The CDR3 region is CASSPRTGPHGYTF. The CDR3 DNA sequence: TGTGCCAGCAGCCCCAGGACAGGGCCCCATGGCTACACCTTC. The chain carries TRBV9 and TRBJ1-2; 8 positions agree with TRBD1. Trimming at V came to 4 bases and at J to 6 bases, leaving 8 bases not matched to a gene. The CDR3 totals 14 residues. Germline V lookup: CDR1 SGDLS, CDR2 YYNGEE. Combining the CDR3 with reference TRBV9 and TRBJ1-2 gives the whole variable domain DSGVTQTPKHLITATGQRVTLRCSPRSGDLSVYWYQQSLDQGLQFLIQYYNGEERAKGNILERFSAQQFPDLHSELNLSSLELGDSALYFCASSPRTGPHGYTFGSGTRLTVV.

The chain links TRBV10-1 to TRBJ2-2, with 7 bases aligning to TRBD1. CDR1 WNHNN and CDR2 SYGVQD come from the germline V gene (reference sequence). The CDR3 is 15 residues long. Trimming cost V 4 bases and J 3 bases; bases outside gene matches: 5. CDR3 bases: TGCGCCAGCAGTGCAGCAGGGGGTTACACCGGGGAGCTGTTTTTT. Translating it yields CASSAAGGYTGELFF.

This clone was detected once. V gene TRBV6-7 combines with J gene TRBJ2-1; TRBD1 might be the D (7 bases). TRBV6-7 is an ORF, with its function uncertain. The CDR3 length is 15 residues. V was trimmed by 8 bases and J by 4 bases, leaving 18 bases between them. Written as DNA, the CDR3 is TGTGCCAGCGGAGATACAGGGGCGGGATACAATGAGCAGTTCTTC. Protein: CASGDTGAGYNEQFF.

This clone was counted once. This sequence joins TRBV28 and TRBJ2-7; 7 bases agree with TRBD2. Germline CDR1 reads MDHEN; CDR2 reads SYDVKM. J was trimmed by 3 bases and V by 6 bases; bases with no gene match: 8. CDR3 length: 14 amino acids. CDR3 coding DNA: TGTGCCAGCAGAACCCTAGGCGGGAGCTACGAGCAGTACTTC. Its protein is CASRTLGGSYEQYF.

This rearrangement joins TRBV10-2 to TRBJ1-1; D is ambiguous. This CDR3 is 14 amino acids long. Germline-derived CDR1 and CDR2 are WSHSY and SAAADI. Trimming took 6 bases from V and 0 from J, leaving 11 bases between them. The CDR3 loop reads CASSSPGLNTEAFF. The CDR3 nucleotides read TGCGCCAGCAGCTCCCCGGGGTTGAACACTGAAGCTTTCTTT.

With regard to this clone: The junction differs from germline at one of its ends, possibly a read error. The chain recombines TRBV28 with TRBJ1-2; no firm D call. This CDR3 has 14 residues. CDR1 is MDHEN, CDR2 SYDVKM, per germline. CDR3 amino acids: CAISESAGLNGYTF. The CDR3 nucleotides read TGTGCCATCAGTGAGTCGGCGGGCCTGAATGGCTACACCTTC.